This TCR beta chain came from a study of cytomegalovirus exposure and HLA in healthy donors. Points from the study as a whole: Rarity marked most TCR sequences, yet some public TCRs occurred in many donors. Presence/absence analyses assumed roughly uniform sequencing depth across donors, which may not hold.

As for this clone: The antigen remains undetermined.

The PCR used 60 Vbeta and 13 Jbeta primers. Method: immunoSEQ multiplex PCR; TCRdb's copy keeps in-frame clones and lacks some. Here the sample spans about 130,000 clones, 75% to 90% being singletons. This CDR3 spans 14 amino acids. Germline V gene sequence: CDR1 MNHEY, CDR2 SMNVEV (reference sequence). V shed 2 bases and J 3 bases; nucleotides not matched to a gene: 4. This chain links TRBV27 with TRBJ2-7, with 7 bases lining up with TRBD2. This receptor was obtained from a young man in good health and CMV-seronegative. Sequenced input: PBMCs. The CDR3 DNA sequence: TGTGCCAGCAGTTTAAAGTCTAGCGGCTACGAGCAGTACTTC. Residues: CASSLKSSGYEQYF.